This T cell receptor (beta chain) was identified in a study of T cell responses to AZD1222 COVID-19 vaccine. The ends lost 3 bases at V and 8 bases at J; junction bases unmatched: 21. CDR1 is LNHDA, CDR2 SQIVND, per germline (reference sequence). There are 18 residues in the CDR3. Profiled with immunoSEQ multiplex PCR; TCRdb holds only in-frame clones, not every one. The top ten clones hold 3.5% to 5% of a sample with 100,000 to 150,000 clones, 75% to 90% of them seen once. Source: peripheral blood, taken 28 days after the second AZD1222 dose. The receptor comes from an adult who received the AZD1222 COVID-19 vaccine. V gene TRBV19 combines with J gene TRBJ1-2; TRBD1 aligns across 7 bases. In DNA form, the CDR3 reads TGTGCCAGTAGTATCCCCTCAGGGGGAGCCTATGATAGGGAGGGCTACACCTTC. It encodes CASSIPSGGAYDREGYTF.